The T cell receptor (beta chain) described here comes from a study of PD-L1 blockade in urothelial cancer. Study-wide background: Investigators checked blood 3 weeks (second dose) and 6 weeks after treatment start.

V shed 2 bases and J 5 bases; nucleotides not matched to a gene: 5. CDR3 size: 15 residues. The V gene's germline CDR1 is SGHTA and CDR2 FQGNSA. Sequenced by immunoSEQ multiplex PCR; TCRdb stores in-frame clones only, minus some. The sample holds about 43,000 clones, 85% to 90% seen once. The chain couples TRBV7-2 to TRBJ1-2; TRBD1 matches at 10 bases. Sequencing used PBMCs, obtained around atezolizumab (anti-PD-L1) treatment. The sequence was collected from a woman aged 60-75 years with urothelial cancer. The CDR3 protein is CASSLSGQGPYGYTF. CDR3 sequence (DNA): TGTGCCAGCAGCTTATCGGGACAGGGGCCGTATGGCTACACCTTC.